The clone carrying this T cell receptor beta chain was recorded many times. Its target is not known. TCRdb reprocessed the multiplex PCR reads via MiXCR and lists one record per CDR3 protein. The sample yields more than 200,000 distinct CDR3 sequences, less than 40% seen once. Breast cancer patients provided tissue from their axillary draining lymph nodes. These data originate in a study of breast tumors, draining lymph nodes, adjacent tissues. Germline V gives CDR1 DFQATT, CDR2 SNEGSKA (reference sequence). The CDR3 runs to 14 residues. The V and J ends lost 6 bases and 7 bases, in that order; junction bases with no gene match: 7. Study-level results: Tumor T cell lymph node origin was a supported hypothesis, not proven.

Sequencing was carried out using axillary lymph node tissue. The chain recombines TRBV20-1 with TRBJ2-1; 12 nucleotides match TRBD2. The TCR originated in a female donor with breast cancer. Some clones in this sample may be carry-over from other donors' samples. CDR3 DNA: TGCAGTGCGTTCACCGGGACTAGCGGGAATGAGCAGTTCTTC. Its translation: CSAFTGTSGNEQFF.